This entry lists 21 T cell receptor beta chains sequenced from one sample in a study of blood T cell repertoires in COVID-19. Sequencing was performed with immunoSEQ multiplex PCR; in TCRdb, only in-frame clones are kept and a portion is missing. Among under 80,000 clones, about 80% were seen once, and the ten largest hold around 9.7%. Sequencing was done on a sample of peripheral blood. Receptor source: a human donor in a cohort sampled during active COVID-19.

This clone appeared a few times. The chain has TRBV7-2 and TRBJ2-3; TRBD2 might be the D (6 bases). The CDR3 is 15 amino acids. The germline CDR1 and CDR2 sequences are SGHTA and FQGNSA. V lost 6 bases, J lost 6 bases, and 19 bases lay in between. The DNA for the CDR3 is TGTGCCAGCAGTCGGGGACGGGGCGGGACGGATACGCAGTATTTT. This gives the protein CASSRGRGGTDTQYF.

The chain uses TRBV29-1 and TRBJ1-4; no clear D gene. From germline, CDR1 is SQVTM and CDR2 ANQGSEA. Trimming removed 4 bases from V and 3 bases from J, with 6 bases in between. CDR3 length: 12 residues. The CDR3 coding sequence is TGCAGCGTTGGTGAGCCTAATGAAAAACTGTTTTTT. Residues: CSVGEPNEKLFF.

The CDR3 protein is CASNPGTREGEQYF. In DNA form, the CDR3 reads TGTGCCAGCAATCCAGGCACGAGGGAGGGTGAGCAGTACTTC. This rearrangement joins TRBV2 to TRBJ2-7, with 7 bases matching TRBD2. The length of the CDR3 is 14 residues. V lost 7 bases, J lost 7 bases, and 13 bases stayed unmatched. Germline-derived CDR1 and CDR2 are SNHLY and FYNNEI.

The chain links TRBV11-3 to TRBJ1-3, with 7 bases that match TRBD1. The trim removed 0 bases at V and 2 bases at J, leaving 1 base unmatched. CDR1 is SGHNT and CDR2 is YENEEA in the germline V gene. This CDR3 spans 15 amino acids. For the CDR3, the DNA is TGTGCCAGCAGCTTAGACGGACAGGCTGGAAACACCATATATTTT. It encodes CASSLDGQAGNTIYF.

The V and J genes are TRBV18 and TRBJ2-1; D call uncertain. Germline CDR1 reads KGHSH; CDR2 reads LQKENI. The V and J ends lost 3 bases and 6 bases respectively, with 3 bases between them. The CDR3 has 11 amino acids. The CDR3: CASSPGNEQFF. CDR3 nucleotide sequence: TGTGCCAGCTCACCCGGCAATGAGCAGTTCTTC.

The chain has TRBV2 and TRBJ2-5; possibly TRBD2 for D (5 bases). V lost 1 base to trimming and J lost 6 bases, with 9 bases between them. The CDR3 sequence is 13 residues long. The V gene's germline CDR1 is SNHLY and CDR2 FYNNEI. CDR3 amino acids: CASSEGRTKTQYF. The CDR3 DNA reads TGTGCCAGCAGTGAAGGGAGGACGAAGACCCAGTACTTC.

The chain carries TRBV2 and TRBJ1-5; TRBD1 aligns across 9 bases. Germline lookup yields CDR1 SNHLY and CDR2 FYNNEI. The CDR3 contains 14 residues. With V trimmed by 6 bases and J by 6 bases, 6 bases remained unmatched. The CDR3 DNA sequence: TGTGCCAGCAGCACAGGGGGCGCAGGTCAGCCCCAGCATTTT. It encodes CASSTGGAGQPQHF.

This chain uses TRBV19 with TRBJ2-3, with 11 bases aligning to TRBD2. Looked up from germline, CDR1 is LNHDA and CDR2 is SQIVND (reference sequence). The CDR3 extends over 18 amino acids. V trimming: 5 bases; J trimming: 3 bases; junction bases outside the gene matches: 13. CDR3 DNA sequence: TGTGCCAGTAGTGCCCGGCGAACTAGCGGGAGCGGTACAGATACGCAGTATTTT. This translates into CASSARRTSGSGTDTQYF.

V and J are TRBV7-9 and TRBJ1-5, with D possibly TRBD1 on 5 matching bases. CDR1 and CDR2 (germline): SEHNR, FQNEAQ (reference sequence). V was cut by 1 base and J by 1 base, with 8 bases left in between. The CDR3 length is 15 residues. The CDR3 loop reads CASSLEGASNQPQHF. Here the CDR3 DNA reads TGTGCCAGCAGCTTAGAAGGGGCAAGCAATCAGCCCCAGCATTTT.

This chain uses TRBV7-9 with TRBJ2-1, with a possible D match to TRBD2 (6 bases). Looked up from germline, CDR1 is SEHNR and CDR2 is FQNEAQ (reference sequence). V was clipped by 3 bases and J by 6 bases, with 12 bases between them. This CDR3 contains 14 residues. The CDR3 DNA reads as TGTGCCAGCAGCTTTCAGCGGGCGCTCAATGAGCAGTTCTTC. Its translation: CASSFQRALNEQFF.

V usage is TRBV3-1 (or the pseudogene TRBV3-2) and J usage is TRBJ2-7, with a tentative D call TRBD2 (5 bases). The germline V and J ends were trimmed by 1 base and 0 bases, with 7 bases remaining between them. This CDR3 spans 14 amino acids. Germline-derived CDR1 and CDR2 are LGHDT and YNNKEL (reference sequence). In DNA, the CDR3 is TGTGCCAGCAGCCAAGGGGGAGTCTCCTACGAGCAGTACTTC. This codes for CASSQGGVSYEQYF.

The chain is built from TRBV20-1 and TRBJ2-7, with 7 bases identical to TRBD1. CDR3 size: 11 residues. CDR1 DFQATT and CDR2 SNEGSKA come from the germline V gene (reference sequence). J lost 12 bases, V lost 5 bases, and 10 bases had no gene match. CDR3: CSAYTRQGRYF. The CDR3 nucleotides read TGCAGTGCTTACACTCGACAGGGCCGGTACTTC.

This chain connects TRBV7-2 to TRBJ1-2; D is possibly TRBD1 (6 bases). CDR1 is SGHTA, CDR2 FQGNSA, per germline. V was trimmed by 0 bases and J by 5 bases, leaving 13 bases between them. The CDR3 is 15 residues long. As DNA, the CDR3 is TGTGCCAGCAGCTTAGCAGGGCAGGGGCCTTATGGCTACACCTTC. Translation: CASSLAGQGPYGYTF.

As to this clone: A much more abundant neighbour one base away suggests this may be a read error. The chain has TRBV9 and TRBJ2-7; 11 bases are a match to TRBD2. Germline V CDR1 and CDR2: SGDLS, YYNGEE. V lost 4 bases to trimming and J lost 2 bases; unmatched junction nucleotides: 2. This CDR3 is 14 amino acids long. The CDR3 sequence is CASSPGLAAYEQYF. CDR3 sequence (DNA): TGTGCCAGCAGCCCGGGACTAGCGGCCTACGAGCAGTACTTC.

The J gene is TRBJ2-1, the V gene TRBV5-4; 8 bases are shared with TRBD2. CDR1 is SGHNT, CDR2 YYREEE, per germline (reference sequence). The J segment lost 8 bases and the V segment lost 1 base, leaving 11 bases of the junction unmatched. The CDR3 runs to 16 residues. The CDR3 reads CASSLPPGLGGYEQFF. For the CDR3, the DNA is TGTGCCAGCAGCTTGCCCCCGGGACTAGGGGGGTATGAGCAGTTCTTC.

The chain is built from TRBV28 and TRBJ1-5; tentatively, D is TRBD1 (5 bases). This CDR3 contains 17 residues. V lost 5 bases and J 4 bases, leaving 21 bases between the germline ends. Germline lookup yields CDR1 MDHEN and CDR2 SYDVKM. CDR3 amino acids: CASSTNRAEQDNQPQHF. CDR3 bases: TGTGCCAGCAGTACGAATAGGGCCGAACAGGATAATCAGCCCCAGCATTTT.

CDR3 coding DNA: TGTGCCAGCTCACCACGGCAGGGGCAGGGGTCCTACGAGCAGTACTTC. This codes for CASSPRQGQGSYEQYF. The chain has TRBV18 and TRBJ2-7; tentatively, D is TRBD1 (6 bases). The CDR3 covers 16 residues. The germline V gene has CDR1 KGHSH and CDR2 LQKENI. The V end lost 1 base, the J end lost 1 base, and 14 bases lay between the germline ends.

This chain connects TRBV5-1 to TRBJ1-1; D call uncertain. Trimming left V 0 bases short and J 5 bases short, with 11 bases between. Germline CDR1 reads SGHRS; CDR2 reads YFSETQ. This CDR3 has 14 residues. This CDR3 is CASSLVAGGTEAFF. In DNA, the CDR3 is TGCGCCAGCAGCTTGGTTGCGGGAGGGACTGAAGCTTTCTTT.

This chain uses TRBV5-8 with TRBJ2-5; D perhaps matches TRBD2 (7 bases). The ends were cut back, 2 bases at V and 0 bases at J, with 14 bases in the middle. The length of the CDR3 is 16 residues. In germline, CDR1 is SGHTS, CDR2 YDEGEE. The CDR3 nucleotides read TGTGCCAGCAGCTTTGGGGGCGGGAGTAACCAAGAGACCCAGTACTTC. Its translation: CASSFGGGSNQETQYF.

V gene TRBV25-1 combines with J gene TRBJ2-5; D is perhaps TRBD1 (6 bases). V was pared by 1 base and J by 4 bases, with 16 bases between. This CDR3 is built from 16 residues. Germline assignment: CDR1 MGHDK and CDR2 SYGVNS. The CDR3 DNA follows: TGTGCCAGCAGTGAATCGACAGGCCCCCAAGGAGAGACCCAGTACTTC. It encodes CASSESTGPQGETQYF.

The rearrangement links TRBV7-2 to TRBJ2-7, with 8 bases identical to TRBD2. Trimming took 2 bases from V and 6 from J; bases not matched to a gene: 9. The germline gives CDR1 SGHTA, CDR2 FQGNSA. The CDR3 length is 15 residues. In DNA form, the CDR3 reads TGTGCCAGCAGCTTAAGTACAGCGGGAGATGGCGAGCAGTACTTC. Protein product: CASSLSTAGDGEQYF.